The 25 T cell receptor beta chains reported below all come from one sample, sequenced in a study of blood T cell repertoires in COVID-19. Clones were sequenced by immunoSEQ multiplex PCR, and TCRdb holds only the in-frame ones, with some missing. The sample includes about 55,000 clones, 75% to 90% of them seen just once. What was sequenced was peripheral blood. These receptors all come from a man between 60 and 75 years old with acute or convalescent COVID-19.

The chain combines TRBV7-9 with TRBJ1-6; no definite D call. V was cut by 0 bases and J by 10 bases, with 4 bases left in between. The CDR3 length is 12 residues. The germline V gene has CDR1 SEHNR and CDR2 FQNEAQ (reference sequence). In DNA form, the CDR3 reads TGTGCCAGCAGCTTAGCCCAATCACCCCTCCACTTT. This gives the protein CASSLAQSPLHF.

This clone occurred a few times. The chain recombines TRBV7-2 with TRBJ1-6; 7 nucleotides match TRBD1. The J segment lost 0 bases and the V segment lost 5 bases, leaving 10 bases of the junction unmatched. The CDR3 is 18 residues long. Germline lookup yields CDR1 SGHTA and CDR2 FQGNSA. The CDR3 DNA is TGTGCCAGCAGCCGGACAGGAGAAAAGAGCTCCTATAATTCACCCCTCCACTTT. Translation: CASSRTGEKSSYNSPLHF.

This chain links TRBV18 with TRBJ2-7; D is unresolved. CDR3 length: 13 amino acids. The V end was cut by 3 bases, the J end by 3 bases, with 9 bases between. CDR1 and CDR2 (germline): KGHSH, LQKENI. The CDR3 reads CASSPNTFYEQYF. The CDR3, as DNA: TGTGCCAGCTCACCGAACACCTTCTACGAGCAGTACTTC.

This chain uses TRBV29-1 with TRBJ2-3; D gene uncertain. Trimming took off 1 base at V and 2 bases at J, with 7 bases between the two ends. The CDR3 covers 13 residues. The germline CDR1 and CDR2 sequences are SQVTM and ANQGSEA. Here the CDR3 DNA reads TGCAGCGTTGAAGGGCCGAACACAGATACGCAGTATTTT. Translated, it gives CSVEGPNTDTQYF.

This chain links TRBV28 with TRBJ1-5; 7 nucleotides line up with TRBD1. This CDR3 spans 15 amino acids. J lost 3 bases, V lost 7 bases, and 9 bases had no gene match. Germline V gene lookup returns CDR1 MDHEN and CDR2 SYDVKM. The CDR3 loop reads CASTEDRDANQPQHF. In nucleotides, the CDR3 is TGTGCCAGCACCGAAGACAGGGACGCCAATCAGCCCCAGCATTTT.

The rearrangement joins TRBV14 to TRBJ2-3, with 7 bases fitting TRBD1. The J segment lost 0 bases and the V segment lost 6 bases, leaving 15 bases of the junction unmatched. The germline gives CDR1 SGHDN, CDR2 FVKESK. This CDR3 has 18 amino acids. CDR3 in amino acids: CASSPIPQGRASTDTQYF. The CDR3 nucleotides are TGTGCCAGCAGTCCAATCCCACAGGGGCGGGCGAGCACAGATACGCAGTATTTT.

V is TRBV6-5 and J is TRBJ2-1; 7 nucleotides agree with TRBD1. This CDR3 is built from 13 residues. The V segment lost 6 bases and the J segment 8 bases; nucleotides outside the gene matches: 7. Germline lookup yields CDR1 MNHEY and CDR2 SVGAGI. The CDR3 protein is CASRRDSGDEQFF. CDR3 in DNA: TGTGCCAGCAGACGGGACAGTGGGGATGAGCAGTTCTTC.

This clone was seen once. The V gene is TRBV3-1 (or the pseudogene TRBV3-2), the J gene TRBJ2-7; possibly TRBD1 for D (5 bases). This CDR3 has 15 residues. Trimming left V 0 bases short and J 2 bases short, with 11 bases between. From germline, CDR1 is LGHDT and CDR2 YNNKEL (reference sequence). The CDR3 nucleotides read TGTGCCAGCAGCCAAGATCAGGGCAGCCCCTACGAGCAGTACTTC. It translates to CASSQDQGSPYEQYF.

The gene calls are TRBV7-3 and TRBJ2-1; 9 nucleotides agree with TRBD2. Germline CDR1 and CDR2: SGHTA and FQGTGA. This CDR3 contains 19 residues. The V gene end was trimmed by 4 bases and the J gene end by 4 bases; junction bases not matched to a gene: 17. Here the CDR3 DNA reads TGTGCCAGCAGCTCGACGGTGACTAGCGGATGGTCTGGGTACAATGAGCAGTTCTTC. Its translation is CASSSTVTSGWSGYNEQFF.

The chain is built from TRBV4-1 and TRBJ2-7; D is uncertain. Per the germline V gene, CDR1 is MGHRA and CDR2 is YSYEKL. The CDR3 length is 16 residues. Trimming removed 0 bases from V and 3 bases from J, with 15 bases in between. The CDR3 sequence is CASSQDSPPGRYEQYF. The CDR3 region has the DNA TGCGCCAGCAGCCAAGATTCTCCCCCTGGGCGCTACGAGCAGTACTTC.

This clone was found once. This CDR3 is CASSLNGGNTIYF. DNA of the CDR3: TGTGCCAGCAGTTTGAACGGTGGAAACACCATATATTTT. The rearrangement links TRBV12-3 or TRBV12-4 to TRBJ1-3; no reliable D call. The CDR3 loop spans 13 amino acids. The V end lost 3 bases, the J end lost 3 bases, and 6 bases lay between the germline ends.

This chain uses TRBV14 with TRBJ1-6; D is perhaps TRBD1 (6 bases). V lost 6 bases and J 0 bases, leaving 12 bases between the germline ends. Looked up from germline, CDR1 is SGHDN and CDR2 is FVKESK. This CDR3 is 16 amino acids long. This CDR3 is CASRGGQSSYNSPLHF. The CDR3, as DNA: TGTGCCAGCAGGGGTGGACAGAGCTCCTATAATTCACCCCTCCACTTT. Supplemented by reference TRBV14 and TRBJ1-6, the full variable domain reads EAGVTQFPSHSVIEKGQTVTLRCDPISGHDNLYWYRRVMGKEIKFLLHFVKESKQDESGMPNNRFLAERTGGTYSTLKVQPAELEDSGVYFCASRGGQSSYNSPLHFGNGTRLTVT.

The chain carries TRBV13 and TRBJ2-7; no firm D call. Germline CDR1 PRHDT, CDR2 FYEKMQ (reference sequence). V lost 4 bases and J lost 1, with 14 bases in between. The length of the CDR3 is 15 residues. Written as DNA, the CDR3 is TGTGCCAGCAGCTCGGCGGCAGTAGCATCCTACGAGCAGTACTTC. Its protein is CASSSAAVASYEQYF.

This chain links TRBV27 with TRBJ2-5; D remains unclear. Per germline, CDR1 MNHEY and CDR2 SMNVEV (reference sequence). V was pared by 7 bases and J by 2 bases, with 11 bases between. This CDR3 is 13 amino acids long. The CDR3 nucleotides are TGTGCCAGCATCTTAGTCCCACAAGAGACCCAGTACTTC. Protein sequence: CASILVPQETQYF.

As DNA, the CDR3 is TGTGCCAGCTCAGATAACACCGGGGAGCTGTTTTTT. Protein: CASSDNTGELFF. V and J are TRBV28 and TRBJ2-2; D unresolved. V was trimmed by 8 bases and J by 2 bases, leaving 6 bases between them. CDR1 is MDHEN, CDR2 SYDVKM, per germline. The CDR3 consists of 12 residues. Complete variable domain (other parts from reference TRBV28 and TRBJ2-2): DVKVTQSSRYLVKRTGEKVFLECVQDMDHENMFWYRQDPGLGLRLIYFSYDVKMKEKGDIPEGYSVSREKKERFSLILESASTNQTSMYLCASSDNTGELFFGEGSRLTVL.

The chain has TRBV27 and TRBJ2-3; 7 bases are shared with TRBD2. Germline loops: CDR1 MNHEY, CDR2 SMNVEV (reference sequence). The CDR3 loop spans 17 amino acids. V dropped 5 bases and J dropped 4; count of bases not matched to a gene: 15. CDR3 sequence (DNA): TGTGCCAGCAGTCAGTATAGAGCGGGGATGGGGGCAGATACGCAGTATTTT. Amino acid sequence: CASSQYRAGMGADTQYF.

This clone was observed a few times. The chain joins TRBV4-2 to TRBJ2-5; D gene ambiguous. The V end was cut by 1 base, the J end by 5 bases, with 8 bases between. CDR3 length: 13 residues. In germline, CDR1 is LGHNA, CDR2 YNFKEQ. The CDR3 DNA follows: TGTGCCAGCAGCCAAGCTCTAGAGGAGACCCAGTACTTC. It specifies CASSQALEETQYF.

The CDR3 loop is CASGGRGTDTQYF. The CDR3, as DNA: TGTGCCAGCGGCGGGAGGGGAACAGATACGCAGTATTTT. The chain is built from TRBV6-5 and TRBJ2-3; the match to TRBD2 covers 9 bases. The CDR3 has 13 residues. The V gene's germline CDR1 is MNHEY and CDR2 SVGAGI. Unmatched junction bases numbered 3, after V lost 8 bases and J lost 3 bases.

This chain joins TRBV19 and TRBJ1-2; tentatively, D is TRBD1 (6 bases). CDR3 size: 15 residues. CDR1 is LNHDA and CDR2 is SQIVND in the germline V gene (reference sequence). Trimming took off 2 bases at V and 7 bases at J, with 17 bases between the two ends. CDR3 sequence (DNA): TGTGCCAGTAGTATAATCCCGCCAGGGGATGGTGGCTACACCTTC. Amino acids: CASSIIPPGDGGYTF.

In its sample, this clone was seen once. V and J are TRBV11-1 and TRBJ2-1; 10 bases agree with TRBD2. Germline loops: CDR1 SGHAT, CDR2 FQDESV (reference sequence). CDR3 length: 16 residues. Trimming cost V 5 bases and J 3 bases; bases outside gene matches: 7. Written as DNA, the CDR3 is TGTGCCAGCAGCCCTGGACTAGCGGAGGGCTACAATGAGCAGTTCTTC. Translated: CASSPGLAEGYNEQFF.

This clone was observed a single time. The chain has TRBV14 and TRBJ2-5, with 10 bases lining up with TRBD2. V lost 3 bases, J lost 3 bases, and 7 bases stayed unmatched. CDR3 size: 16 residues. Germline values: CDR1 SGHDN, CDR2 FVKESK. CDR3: CASSHWTGLAEETQYF. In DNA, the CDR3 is TGTGCCAGCAGCCACTGGACTGGACTAGCGGAAGAGACCCAGTACTTC.

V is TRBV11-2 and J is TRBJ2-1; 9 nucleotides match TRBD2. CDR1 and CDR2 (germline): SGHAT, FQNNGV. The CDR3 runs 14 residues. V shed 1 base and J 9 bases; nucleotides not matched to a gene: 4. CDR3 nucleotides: TGTGCCAGCAGCTTAGTCCTAGCGGGACTTGAGCAGTTCTTC. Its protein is CASSLVLAGLEQFF.

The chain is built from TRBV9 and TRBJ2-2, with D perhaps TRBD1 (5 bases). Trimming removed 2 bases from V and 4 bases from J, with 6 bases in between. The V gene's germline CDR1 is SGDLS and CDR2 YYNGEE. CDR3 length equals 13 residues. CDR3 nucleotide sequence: TGTGCCAGCAGCGTCACAGGCACCGGGGAGCTGTTTTTT. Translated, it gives CASSVTGTGELFF. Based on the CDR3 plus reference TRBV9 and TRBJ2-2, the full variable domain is DSGVTQTPKHLITATGQRVTLRCSPRSGDLSVYWYQQSLDQGLQFLIQYYNGEERAKGNILERFSAQQFPDLHSELNLSSLELGDSALYFCASSVTGTGELFFGEGSRLTVL.

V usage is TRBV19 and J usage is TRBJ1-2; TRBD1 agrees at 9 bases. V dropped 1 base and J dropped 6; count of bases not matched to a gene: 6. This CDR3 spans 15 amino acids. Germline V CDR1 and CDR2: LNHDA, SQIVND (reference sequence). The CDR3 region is CASSIAAGTGNGYTF. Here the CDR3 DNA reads TGTGCCAGTAGTATAGCTGCCGGGACAGGGAATGGCTACACCTTC.

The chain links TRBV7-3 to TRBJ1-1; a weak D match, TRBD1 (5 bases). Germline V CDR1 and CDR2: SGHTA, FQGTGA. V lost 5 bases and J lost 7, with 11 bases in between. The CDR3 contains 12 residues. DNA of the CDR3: TGTGCCAGCAGCCCACTGGGGGGTGAAGCTTTCTTT. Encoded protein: CASSPLGGEAFF.